The rows below give T cell receptor beta chains drawn from one sample of a study of response to subunit inactivated influenza vaccine. MiXCR, run by TCRdb on the RT-PCR reads, gives a single entry per CDR3 protein. The sample has hundreds of thousands of distinct CDR3 sequences, less than 20% seen once. The source material was PBMCs from blood, sampled 4 to 6 days after vaccination. Every receptor here comes from a man aged 50-60 years who received an inactivated influenza vaccine. CDR3s leave out the opening cysteine and the closing phenylalanine or tryptophan. Each record gives: V gene, J gene, CDR3 protein.

>TRBV7-8|TRBJ2-3
ASSHGGFNTDTQY
>TRBV9|TRBJ2-2
ASSVRGEIGRVSGELF
>TRBV11-2|TRBJ2-3
ASSPYLGRVDTDTQY
>TRBV12-3/TRBV12-4|TRBJ2-7
ASSGLGTGSYEQY
>TRBV2|TRBJ2-5
TISLAWGEVEVQETQY
>TRBV20-1|TRBJ1-2
SATPGQGLHGYT
>TRBV5-1|TRBJ2-1
ASILIAGGPNEQF
>TRBV29-1|TRBJ2-5
SVVTGVETQY
>TRBV10-3|TRBJ2-7
AISDGTAVAYEQY
>TRBV6-4|TRBJ1-5
ASSEGGPQPQH
>TRBV9|TRBJ2-3
ASSVEGQKASTDTQY
>TRBV20-1|TRBJ2-7
SARDLREMTYEQY
>TRBV4-1|TRBJ1-6
ASSQGVQGIYNSPLH
>TRBV20-1|TRBJ2-6
SARKLAGGDSGANVLT
>TRBV28|TRBJ2-7
ASSSPIGASGYEQY
>TRBV6-2/TRBV6-3|TRBJ2-2
ASSYTPGTGELF
>TRBV5-1|TRBJ2-7
ASSDPGQGSYEQY
>TRBV9|TRBJ2-3
ASSLRDYRDTQY
>TRBV12-3/TRBV12-4|TRBJ2-3
ASRISGGRADTQY
>TRBV7-2|TRBJ1-5
ASSSGQGFSNQPQH
>TRBV9|TRBJ2-3
ASSVRGGWTDTQY
>TRBV15|TRBJ2-3
ATSSFGDLSTDTQY
>TRBV7-2|TRBJ2-4
ASSFEREGHKY
>TRBV5-1|TRBJ2-2
ASSLGRSTTNTGELF